Listed here is a single TCR beta chain. The sample comes from a study of control samples from healthy donors and cancer patients. TCRdb's table, derived via immunoSEQ multiplex PCR, lists solely in-frame clones and lacks some. The data show around 68,000 clones, 83% seen once. Looked up from germline, CDR1 is SGHVS and CDR2 is FNYEAQ. The CDR3 has 15 residues. J was trimmed by 9 bases and V by 5 bases; bases with no gene match: 8. The J gene is TRBJ1-6, the V gene TRBV7-6; 9 positions match TRBD1. The TCR comes from a man aged 60 to 69 in good health. Sequenced material: blood. Here the CDR3 DNA reads TGTGCCAGCAGCACAGGGACAGGGTCGACTTCACCCCTCCACTTT. The encoded protein is CASSTGTGSTSPLHF.